This TCR beta chain was identified during a study of T-cell memory formation after mild COVID-19. On the study more broadly: The study found TCR clusters largely donor specific. Study-level findings and limits: Shrinking CD4+ clones resided mostly in CM and EM, and CD8+ ones in EMRA. Confirmation of SARS-CoV-2 specificity was lacking for second-wave clones peaking day 37.

This CDR3 has 14 amino acids. The V gene's germline CDR1 is MNHEY and CDR2 SMNVEV (reference sequence). V gave up 6 bases and J gave up 6 bases; unmatched junction bases: 8. With constant-segment primers, 5'RACE yielded cDNA libraries of TCR alpha and TCR beta that carried sample barcodes and UMIs. One entry per CDR3 protein results from TCRdb running MiXCR on the 5' RACE reads. The top ten clones hold 20% to 25% of a sample with just over 350,000 distinct CDR3 sequences, under 15% of them seen once. This clonotype was recorded a few times. The target antigen is unknown. The sample consisted of PBMCs or a T cell subset sorted from them (not recorded which). This chain connects TRBV27 to TRBJ2-1, with TRBD2 matching over 7 bases. This TCR was recovered from a man aged 18 to 29 who had mild COVID-19 (a few samples of this study predate the infection). Cell type and time point are not known. Here the CDR3 DNA reads TGTGCCAGCAGGCCCGGGACTAACCCCAATGAGCAGTTCTTC. Protein sequence: CASRPGTNPNEQFF.